This T cell receptor (beta chain) derives from a study of blood T cells in healthy people across ages. Findings and limits, study-wide: It was held that diversity estimates obtained from one million T cells represented underestimates. Shifts in expanded clonotypes may have been confounded by donor CMV status, which was unknown.

A J-beta primer mix and a sample-barcoded 5' primer were used in a second PCR of about 7 to 12 cycles. Every cDNA molecule bore a tag from a template-switch adaptor containing 12 random nucleotides. TCRdb re-called the 5' RACE reads with MiXCR, one entry per CDR3 protein. This sample has 550,000 to 800,000 distinct CDR3 sequences, with approximately 29% found just once. At least 6 micrograms of total RNA were extracted per sample. This clonotype was recorded many times. The antigen remains unidentified. The material sequenced was blood. The sequence came from a woman of 80 years or more in good health.

This CDR3 reads CSATPMTSVYNEQFF. The DNA for the CDR3 is TGCAGTGCTACACCCATGACTAGCGTCTACAATGAGCAGTTCTTC. The chain is built from TRBV20-1 and TRBJ2-1; 8 nucleotides line up with TRBD2. The germline gives CDR1 DFQATT, CDR2 SNEGSKA (reference sequence). Losses at the gene ends were 4 bases for V and 3 bases for J; bases not matched to a gene: 8. This CDR3 has 15 amino acids.